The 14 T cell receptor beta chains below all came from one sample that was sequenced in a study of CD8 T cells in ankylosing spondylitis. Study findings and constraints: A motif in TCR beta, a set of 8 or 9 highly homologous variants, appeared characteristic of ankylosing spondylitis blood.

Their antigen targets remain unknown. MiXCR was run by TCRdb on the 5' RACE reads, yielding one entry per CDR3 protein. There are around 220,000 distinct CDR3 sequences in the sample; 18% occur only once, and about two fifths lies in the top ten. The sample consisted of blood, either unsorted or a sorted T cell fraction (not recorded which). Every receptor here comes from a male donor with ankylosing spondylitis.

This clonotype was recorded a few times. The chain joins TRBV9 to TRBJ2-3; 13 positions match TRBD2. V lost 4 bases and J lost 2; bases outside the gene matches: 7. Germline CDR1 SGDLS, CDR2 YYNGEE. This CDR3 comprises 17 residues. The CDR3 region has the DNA TGTGCCAGCAGCTTAGGACTAGCGGGGGACCTCACAGATACGCAGTATTTT. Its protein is CASSLGLAGDLTDTQYF. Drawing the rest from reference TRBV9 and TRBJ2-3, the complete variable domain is DSGVTQTPKHLITATGQRVTLRCSPRSGDLSVYWYQQSLDQGLQFLIQYYNGEERAKGNILERFSAQQFPDLHSELNLSSLELGDSALYFCASSLGLAGDLTDTQYFGPGTRLTVL.

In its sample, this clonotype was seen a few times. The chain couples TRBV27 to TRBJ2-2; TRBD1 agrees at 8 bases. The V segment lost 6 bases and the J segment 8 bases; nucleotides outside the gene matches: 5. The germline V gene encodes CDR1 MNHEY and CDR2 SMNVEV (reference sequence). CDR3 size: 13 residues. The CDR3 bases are TGTGCCAGCAGATTTGGACAGGGTGGGGAGCTGTTTTTT. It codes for CASRFGQGGELFF.

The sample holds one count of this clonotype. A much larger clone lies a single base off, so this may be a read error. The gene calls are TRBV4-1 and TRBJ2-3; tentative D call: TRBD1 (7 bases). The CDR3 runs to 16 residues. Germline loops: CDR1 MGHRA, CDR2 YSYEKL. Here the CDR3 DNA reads TGCGCCACCAGCCAAGGCAGGGGGGCTGTCGCAGATACGCAGTATTTT. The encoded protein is CATSQGRGAVADTQYF.

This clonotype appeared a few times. The CDR3 sequence is CASSQAGTSAYEQYF. CDR3 nucleotide sequence: TGTGCCAGCAGCCAAGCCGGGACTAGCGCCTACGAGCAGTACTTC. The chain links TRBV4-2 to TRBJ2-7; 10 nucleotides align to TRBD2. J was trimmed by 2 bases and V by 1 base; bases with no gene match: 2. The CDR3 is made up of 15 amino acids. The germline gives CDR1 LGHNA, CDR2 YNFKEQ.

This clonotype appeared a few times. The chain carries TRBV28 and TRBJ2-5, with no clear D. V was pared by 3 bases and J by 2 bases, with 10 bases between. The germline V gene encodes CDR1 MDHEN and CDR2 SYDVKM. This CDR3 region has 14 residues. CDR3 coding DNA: TGTGCCAGCAGTTTGGTTGGATCTCAAGAGACCCAGTACTTC. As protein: CASSLVGSQETQYF.

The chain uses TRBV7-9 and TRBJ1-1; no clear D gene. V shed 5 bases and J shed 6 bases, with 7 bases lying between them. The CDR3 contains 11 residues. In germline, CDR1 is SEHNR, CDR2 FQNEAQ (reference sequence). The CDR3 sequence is CASSPGPEAFF. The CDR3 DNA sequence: TGTGCCAGCAGCCCCGGACCTGAAGCTTTCTTT. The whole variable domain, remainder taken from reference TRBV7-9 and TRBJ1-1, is DTGVSQNPRHKITKRGQNVTFRCDPISEHNRLYWYRQTLGQGPEFLTYFQNEAQLEKSRLLSDRFSAERPKGSFSTLEIQRTEQGDSAMYLCASSPGPEAFFGQGTRLTVV.

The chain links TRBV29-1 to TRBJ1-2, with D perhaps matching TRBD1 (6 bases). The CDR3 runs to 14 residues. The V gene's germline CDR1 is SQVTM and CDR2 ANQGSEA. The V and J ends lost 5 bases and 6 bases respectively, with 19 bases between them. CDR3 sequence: CSVYGRGGSNGYTF. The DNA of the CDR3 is TGCAGCGTTTACGGAAGGGGGGGATCGAATGGCTACACCTTC. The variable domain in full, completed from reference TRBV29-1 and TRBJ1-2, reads SAVISQKPSRDICQRGTSLTIQCQVDSQVTMMFWYRQQPGQSLTLIATANQGSEATYESGFVIDKFPISRPNLTFSTLTVSNMSPEDSSIYLCSVYGRGGSNGYTFGSGTRLTVV.

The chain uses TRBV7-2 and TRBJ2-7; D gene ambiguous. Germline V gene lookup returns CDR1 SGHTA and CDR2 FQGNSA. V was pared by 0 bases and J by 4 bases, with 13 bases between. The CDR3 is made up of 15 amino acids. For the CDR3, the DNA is TGTGCCAGCAGCTTAGCTCTGGGGTTCCTTTACGAGCAGTACTTC. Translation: CASSLALGFLYEQYF.

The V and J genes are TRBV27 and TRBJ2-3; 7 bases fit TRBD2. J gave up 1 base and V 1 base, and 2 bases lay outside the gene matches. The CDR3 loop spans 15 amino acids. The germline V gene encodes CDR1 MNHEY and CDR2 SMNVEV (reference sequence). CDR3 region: CASSLYAGGTDTQYF. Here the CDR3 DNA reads TGTGCCAGCAGTTTATACGCGGGGGGCACAGATACGCAGTATTTT.

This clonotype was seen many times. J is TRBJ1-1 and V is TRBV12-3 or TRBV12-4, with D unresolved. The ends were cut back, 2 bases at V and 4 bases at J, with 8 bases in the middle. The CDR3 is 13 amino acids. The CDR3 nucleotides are TGTGCCAGCAGTTTAATCTCCCGCACTGAAGCTTTCTTT. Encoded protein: CASSLISRTEAFF.

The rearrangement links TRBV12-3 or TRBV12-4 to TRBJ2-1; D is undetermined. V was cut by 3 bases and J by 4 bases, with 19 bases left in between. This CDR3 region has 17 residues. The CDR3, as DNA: TGTGCCAGCAGTTTCGAGTCGGACGGCCTTTTATACAATGAGCAGTTCTTC. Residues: CASSFESDGLLYNEQFF.

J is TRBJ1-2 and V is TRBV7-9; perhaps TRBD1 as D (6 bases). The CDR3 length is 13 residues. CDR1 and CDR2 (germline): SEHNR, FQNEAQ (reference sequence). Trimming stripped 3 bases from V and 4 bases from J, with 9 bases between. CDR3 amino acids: CASSFTGPYGYTF. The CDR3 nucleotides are TGTGCCAGCAGCTTCACAGGGCCCTATGGCTACACCTTC.

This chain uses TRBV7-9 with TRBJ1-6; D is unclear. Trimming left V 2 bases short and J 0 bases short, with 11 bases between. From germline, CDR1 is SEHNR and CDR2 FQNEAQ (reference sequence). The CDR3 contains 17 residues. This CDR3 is CASSLMVGGSYNSPLHF. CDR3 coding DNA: TGTGCCAGCAGCTTAATGGTTGGAGGCTCCTATAATTCACCCCTCCACTTT.

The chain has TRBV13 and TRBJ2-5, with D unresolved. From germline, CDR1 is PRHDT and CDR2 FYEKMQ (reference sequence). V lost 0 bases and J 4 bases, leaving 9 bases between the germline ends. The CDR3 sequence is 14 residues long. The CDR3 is CASSLGDGLETQYF. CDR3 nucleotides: TGTGCCAGCAGCTTAGGGGACGGATTAGAGACCCAGTACTTC.